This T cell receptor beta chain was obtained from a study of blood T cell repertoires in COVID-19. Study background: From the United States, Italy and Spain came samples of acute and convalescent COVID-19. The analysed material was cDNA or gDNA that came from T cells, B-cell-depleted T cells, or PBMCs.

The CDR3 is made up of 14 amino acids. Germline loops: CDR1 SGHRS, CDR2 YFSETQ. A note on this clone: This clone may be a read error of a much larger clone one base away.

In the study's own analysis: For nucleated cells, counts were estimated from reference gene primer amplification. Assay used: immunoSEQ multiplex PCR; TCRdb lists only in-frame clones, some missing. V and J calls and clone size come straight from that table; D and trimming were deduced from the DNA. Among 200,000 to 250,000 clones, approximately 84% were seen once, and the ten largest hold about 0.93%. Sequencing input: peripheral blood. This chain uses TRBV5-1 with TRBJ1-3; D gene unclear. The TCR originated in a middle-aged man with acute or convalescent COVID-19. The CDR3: CVSSPRTDGNTIYF. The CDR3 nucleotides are TGCGTCAGCAGCCCTAGGACTGATGGAAACACCATATATTTT.